Following are 5 T cell receptor beta chains from one sample sequenced in a study of T cells in Graves' hyperthyroidism and ophthalmopathy. RNA transcripts yielded amplified TCR beta CDR3 regions. The primer set for the first-round RT-PCR of the TCR CDR3 was HTBI. Each CDR3 protein is one row after TCRdb ran MiXCR on the multiplex PCR reads. Of roughly 570,000 distinct CDR3 sequences listed, about a sixth are singletons. Sequenced material: blood. The receptors were sampled from a woman aged 25 to 39 with Graves' hyperthyroidism.

The sample holds many counts of this clonotype. V gene TRBV4-3 combines with J gene TRBJ2-7; D gene ambiguous. CDR3 length: 13 residues. Per the germline V gene, CDR1 is LGHNA and CDR2 is YSLEER. V dropped 2 bases and J dropped 6 bases, with 11 bases sitting between them. The CDR3 nucleotides read TGCGCCAGCAGCCAAATACGGGTTGCCGAGCAGTACTTC. This sequence encodes CASSQIRVAEQYF.

Ten or more counts support this clonotype. CDR3 loop: CSAPPGQGPYNEQFF. Here the CDR3 DNA reads TGCAGTGCACCTCCGGGACAGGGTCCATACAATGAGCAGTTCTTC. The J gene is TRBJ2-1, the V gene TRBV20-1, with 9 bases matching TRBD1. Germline V gene lookup returns CDR1 DFQATT and CDR2 SNEGSKA (reference sequence). The CDR3 has 15 residues. V dropped 6 bases and J dropped 4; count of bases not matched to a gene: 10.

This clonotype was counted ten times or more. The CDR3 bases are TGCAGTGCTAAGAGACCGGGACAAAACTACGAGCAGTACTTC. It translates to CSAKRPGQNYEQYF. This chain joins TRBV20-1 and TRBJ2-7; perhaps TRBD1 as D (6 bases). Between the trimmed V and J ends, which lost 4 bases and 3 bases, there was a span of 16 bases. Germline V gene lookup returns CDR1 DFQATT and CDR2 SNEGSKA (reference sequence). The CDR3 spans 14 residues.

This clonotype has a count of ten or more. The rearrangement links TRBV5-1 to TRBJ2-2; no firm D call. Germline V gene lookup returns CDR1 SGHRS and CDR2 YFSETQ. This CDR3 contains 12 residues. V was cut by 4 bases and J by 8 bases, with 9 bases left in between. CDR3 bases: TGCGCCAGCAGCCTGTATATGGGGGAGCTGTTTTTT. Translated, it gives CASSLYMGELFF.

The sample holds many counts of this clonotype. The rearrangement joins TRBV3-1 to TRBJ2-5; D remains ambiguous. V shed 1 base and J shed 3 bases, with 9 bases lying between them. The germline CDR1 and CDR2 sequences are LGHDT and YNNKEL (reference sequence). CDR3 size: 14 residues. In DNA, the CDR3 is TGTGCCAGCAGCCAAGTCGATGGAGAAGAGACCCAGTACTTC. Translated, it gives CASSQVDGEETQYF.